This TCR beta chain was sequenced for a study of CD4 and CD8 cells across lung adenocarcinoma regions. From the PCR reads, TCRdb called clonotypes with MiXCR, one entry per CDR3 protein. The data contain approximately 3,800 distinct CDR3 sequences, 64% of them seen just once; the ten biggest clones take up roughly a fifth. The germline CDR1 and CDR2 sequences are SGHVS and FQNEAQ. Trimming took off 2 bases at V and 9 bases at J, with 17 bases between the two ends. The CDR3 spans 15 residues. Donors had localized lung adenocarcinoma, a non-small cell lung cancer. Material: CD4+ T cells from the margin of a lung tumor. The source of this sequence is a male donor with lung adenocarcinoma. The CD4 and CD8 labels of this study may be unreliable. V is TRBV7-8 and J is TRBJ2-1; D possibly uses TRBD1 or TRBD2 (6 bases each). As DNA, the CDR3 is TGTGCCAGCAGCTTACCCTTAGGGGGGAGTTTTGAGCAGTTCTTC. Encoded protein: CASSLPLGGSFEQFF. The full variable domain, completed using reference TRBV7-8 and TRBJ2-1, is GAGVSQSPRYKVAKRGQDVALRCDPISGHVSLFWYQQALGQGPEFLTYFQNEAQLDKSGLPSDRFFAERPEGSVSTLKIQRTQQEDSAVYLCASSLPLGGSFEQFFGPGTRLTVL.